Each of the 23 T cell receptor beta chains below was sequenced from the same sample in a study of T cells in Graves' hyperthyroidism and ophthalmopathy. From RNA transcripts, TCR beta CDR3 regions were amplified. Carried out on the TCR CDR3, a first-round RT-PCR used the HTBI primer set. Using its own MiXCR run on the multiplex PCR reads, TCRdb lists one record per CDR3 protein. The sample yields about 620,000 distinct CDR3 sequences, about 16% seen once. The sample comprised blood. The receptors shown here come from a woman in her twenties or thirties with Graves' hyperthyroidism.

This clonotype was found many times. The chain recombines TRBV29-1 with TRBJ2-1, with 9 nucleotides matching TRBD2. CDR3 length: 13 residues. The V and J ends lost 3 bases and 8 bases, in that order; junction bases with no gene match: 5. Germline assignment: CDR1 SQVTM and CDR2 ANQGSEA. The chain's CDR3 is CSVEAIAGDEQFF. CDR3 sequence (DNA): TGCAGCGTTGAGGCGATAGCGGGGGATGAGCAGTTCTTC.

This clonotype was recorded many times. CDR3 residues: CAVKGVAKNIQYF. The CDR3 nucleotides are TGTGCCGTCAAGGGGGTAGCCAAAAACATTCAGTACTTC. The chain recombines TRBV11-2 with TRBJ2-4; tentative D call: TRBD1 (6 bases). Between the trimmed V and J ends, which lost 11 bases and 0 bases, there was a span of 11 bases. CDR3 length equals 13 residues. CDR1 and CDR2 from the germline V gene are SGHAT and FQNNGV.

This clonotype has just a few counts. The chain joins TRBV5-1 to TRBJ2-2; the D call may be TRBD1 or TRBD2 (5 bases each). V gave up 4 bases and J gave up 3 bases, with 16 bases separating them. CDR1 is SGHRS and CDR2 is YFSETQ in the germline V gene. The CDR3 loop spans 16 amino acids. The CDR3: CASSSRRDRHTGELFF. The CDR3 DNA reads TGCGCCAGCAGCAGCCGACGGGACCGACACACCGGGGAGCTGTTTTTT.

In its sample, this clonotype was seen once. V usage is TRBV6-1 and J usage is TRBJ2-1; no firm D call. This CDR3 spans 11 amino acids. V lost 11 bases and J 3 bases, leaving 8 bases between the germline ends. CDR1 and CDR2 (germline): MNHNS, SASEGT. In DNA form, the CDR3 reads TGTGCCGCCGCGTTCTACAATGAGCAGTTCTTC. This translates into CAAAFYNEQFF.

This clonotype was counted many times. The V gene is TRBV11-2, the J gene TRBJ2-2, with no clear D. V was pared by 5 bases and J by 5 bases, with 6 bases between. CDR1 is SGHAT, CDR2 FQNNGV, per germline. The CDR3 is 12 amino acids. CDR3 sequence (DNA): TGTGCCAGCAGCCCCACGACCGGGGAGCTGTTTTTT. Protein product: CASSPTTGELFF. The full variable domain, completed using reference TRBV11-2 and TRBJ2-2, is EAGVAQSPRYKIIEKRQSVAFWCNPISGHATLYWYQQILGQGPKLLIQFQNNGVVDDSQLPKDRFSAERLKGVDSTLKIQPAKLEDSAVYLCASSPTTGELFFGEGSRLTVL.

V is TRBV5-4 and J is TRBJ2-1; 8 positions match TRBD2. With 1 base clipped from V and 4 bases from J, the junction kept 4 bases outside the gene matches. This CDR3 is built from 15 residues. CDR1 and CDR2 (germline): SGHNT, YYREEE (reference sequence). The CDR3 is CASSLKAGAYNEQFF. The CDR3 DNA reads TGTGCCAGCAGCTTGAAAGCGGGAGCTTACAATGAGCAGTTCTTC.

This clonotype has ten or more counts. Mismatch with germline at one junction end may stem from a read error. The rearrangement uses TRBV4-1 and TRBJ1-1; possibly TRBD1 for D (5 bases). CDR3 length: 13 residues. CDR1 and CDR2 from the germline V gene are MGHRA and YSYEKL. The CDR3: CASSQGQNTEAFF. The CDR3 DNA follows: TGTGCCAGCAGCCAAGGACAAAACACTGAAGCTTTCTTT.

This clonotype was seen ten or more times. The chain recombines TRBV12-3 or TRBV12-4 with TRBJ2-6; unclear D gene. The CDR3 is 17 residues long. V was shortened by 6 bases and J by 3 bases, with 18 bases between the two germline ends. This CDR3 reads CASSGSAAFGGANVLTF. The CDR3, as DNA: TGTGCCAGCAGCGGGTCGGCGGCTTTTGGTGGGGCCAACGTCCTGACTTTC.

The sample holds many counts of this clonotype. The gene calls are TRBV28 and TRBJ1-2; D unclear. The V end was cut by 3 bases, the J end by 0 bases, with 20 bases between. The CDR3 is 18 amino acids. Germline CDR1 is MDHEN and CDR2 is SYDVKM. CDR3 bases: TGTGCCAGCAGTTTTTCTTTTTGGTCGGGCAAAGCTAACTATGGCTACACCTTC. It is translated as CASSFSFWSGKANYGYTF.

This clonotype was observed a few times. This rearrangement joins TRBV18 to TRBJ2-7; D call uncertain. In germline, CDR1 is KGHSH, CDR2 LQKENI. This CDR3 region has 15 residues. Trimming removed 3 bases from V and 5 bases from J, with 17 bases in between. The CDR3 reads CASSPDAARIHEQYF. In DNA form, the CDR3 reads TGTGCCAGCTCACCGGACGCAGCGAGGATTCACGAGCAGTACTTC.

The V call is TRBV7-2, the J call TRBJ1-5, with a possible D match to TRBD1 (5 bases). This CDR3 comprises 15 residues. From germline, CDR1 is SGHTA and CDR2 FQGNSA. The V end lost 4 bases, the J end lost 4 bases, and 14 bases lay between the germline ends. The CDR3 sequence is CASSYRTGSNQPQHF. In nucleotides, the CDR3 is TGTGCCAGCAGCTACAGGACTGGGTCGAATCAGCCCCAGCATTTT.

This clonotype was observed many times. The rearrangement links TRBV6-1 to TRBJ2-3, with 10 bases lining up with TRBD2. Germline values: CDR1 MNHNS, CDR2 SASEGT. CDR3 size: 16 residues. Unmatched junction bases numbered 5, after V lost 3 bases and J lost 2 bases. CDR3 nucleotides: TGTGCCAGCAGTGACTGGACTAGCGGACTCACAGATACGCAGTATTTT. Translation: CASSDWTSGLTDTQYF.

CDR3 sequence reads: CASSLRGGGTRGTDTQYF. The CDR3 bases are TGTGCCAGCAGTTTAAGAGGGGGGGGGACTAGAGGCACAGATACGCAGTATTTT. The rearrangement links TRBV27 to TRBJ2-3, with 8 bases lining up with TRBD2. CDR3 size: 18 residues. Germline trimming cut 2 bases from V and 1 base from J; bases unmatched to any gene: 11. From germline, CDR1 is MNHEY and CDR2 SMNVEV (reference sequence).

The CDR3 sequence: CSASPPLGQGSGKLFF. Here the CDR3 DNA reads TGCAGTGCTAGCCCCCCCTTAGGACAGGGCAGCGGAAAACTGTTTTTT. The chain is built from TRBV20-1 and TRBJ1-4; 8 nucleotides align to TRBD1. The CDR3 loop spans 16 amino acids. The germline gives CDR1 DFQATT, CDR2 SNEGSKA (reference sequence). V was clipped by 3 bases and J by 10 bases; unmatched bases: 16.

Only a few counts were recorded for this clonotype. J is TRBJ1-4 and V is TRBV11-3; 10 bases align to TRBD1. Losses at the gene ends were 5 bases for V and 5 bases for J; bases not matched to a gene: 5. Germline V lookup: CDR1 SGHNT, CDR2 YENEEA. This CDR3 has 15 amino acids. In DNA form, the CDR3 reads TGTGCCAGCAGCCCGGGGACAGGGGCGAATGAAAAACTGTTTTTT. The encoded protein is CASSPGTGANEKLFF.

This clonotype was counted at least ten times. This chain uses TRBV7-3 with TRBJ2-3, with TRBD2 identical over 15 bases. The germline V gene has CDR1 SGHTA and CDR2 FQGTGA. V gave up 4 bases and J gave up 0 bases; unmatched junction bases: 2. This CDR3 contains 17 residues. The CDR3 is CASSSGTSGRSTDTQYF. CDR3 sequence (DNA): TGTGCCAGCAGCTCCGGGACTAGCGGGAGGAGCACAGATACGCAGTATTTT.

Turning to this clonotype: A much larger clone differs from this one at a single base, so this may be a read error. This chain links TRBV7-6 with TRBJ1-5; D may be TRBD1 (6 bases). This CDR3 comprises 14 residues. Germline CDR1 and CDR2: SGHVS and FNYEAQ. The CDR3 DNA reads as TGTGCCGGCAGCTTTGGGCCCAGGGGACAGCCCCAGCATTTT. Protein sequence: CAGSFGPRGQPQHF. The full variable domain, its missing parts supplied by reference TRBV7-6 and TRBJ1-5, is GAGVSQSPRYKVTKRGQDVALRCDPISGHVSLYWYRQALGQGPEFLTYFNYEAQQDKSGLPNDRFSAERPEGSISTLTIQRTEQRDSAMYRCAGSFGPRGQPQHFGDGTRLSIL.

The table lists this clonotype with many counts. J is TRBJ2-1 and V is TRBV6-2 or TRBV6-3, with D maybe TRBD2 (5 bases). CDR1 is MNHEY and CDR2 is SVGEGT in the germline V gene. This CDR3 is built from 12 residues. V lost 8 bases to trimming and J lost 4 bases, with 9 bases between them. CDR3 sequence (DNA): TGTGCCAGCCTAACTAGTTACAATGAGCAGTTCTTC. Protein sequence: CASLTSYNEQFF.

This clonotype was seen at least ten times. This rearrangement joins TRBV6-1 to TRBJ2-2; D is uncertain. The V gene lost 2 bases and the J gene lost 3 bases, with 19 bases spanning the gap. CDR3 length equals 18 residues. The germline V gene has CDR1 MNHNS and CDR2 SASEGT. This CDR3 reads CASSEFYTTGRDTGELFF. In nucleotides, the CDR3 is TGTGCCAGCAGTGAATTCTACACTACCGGTCGTGACACCGGGGAGCTGTTTTTT.

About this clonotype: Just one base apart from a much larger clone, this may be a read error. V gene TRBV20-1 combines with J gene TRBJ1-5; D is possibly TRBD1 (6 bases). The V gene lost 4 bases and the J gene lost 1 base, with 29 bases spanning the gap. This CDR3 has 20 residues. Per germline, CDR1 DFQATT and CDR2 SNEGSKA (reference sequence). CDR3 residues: CSATSSGTRGKVWSNQPQHF. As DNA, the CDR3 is TGCAGTGCTACATCTTCCGGGACAAGGGGCAAAGTTTGGAGCAATCAGCCCCAGCATTTT.

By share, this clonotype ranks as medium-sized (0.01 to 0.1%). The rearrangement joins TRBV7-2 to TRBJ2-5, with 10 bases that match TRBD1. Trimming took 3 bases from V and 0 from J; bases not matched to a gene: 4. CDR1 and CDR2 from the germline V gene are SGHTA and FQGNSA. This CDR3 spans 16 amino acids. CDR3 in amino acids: CASSFPGTGDQETQYF. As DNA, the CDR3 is TGTGCCAGCAGCTTCCCCGGGACAGGGGACCAAGAGACCCAGTACTTC.

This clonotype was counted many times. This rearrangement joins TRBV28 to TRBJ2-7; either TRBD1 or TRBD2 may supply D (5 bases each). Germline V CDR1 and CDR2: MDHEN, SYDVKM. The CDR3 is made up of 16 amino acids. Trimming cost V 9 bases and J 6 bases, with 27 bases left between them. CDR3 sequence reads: CASISAVGVRLGEQYF. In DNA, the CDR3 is TGTGCCAGTATATCTGCAGTGGGGGTACGGCTAGGCGAGCAGTACTTC.

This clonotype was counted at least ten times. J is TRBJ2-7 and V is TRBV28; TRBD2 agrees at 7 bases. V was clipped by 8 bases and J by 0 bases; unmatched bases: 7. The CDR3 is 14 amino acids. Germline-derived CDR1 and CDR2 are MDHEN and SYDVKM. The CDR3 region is CASLPQRDSYEQYF. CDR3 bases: TGTGCCAGCCTACCGCAGCGGGACTCCTACGAGCAGTACTTC.